This TCR beta chain was sequenced for a study of shared clonotypes between healthy human individuals (dated by TCRdb to the early 2020s). Regarding the study in general: The cohort comprised two women and three men aged 18 to 49 years. For each donor, three plates each were used for CD4 naive and CD4 memory, two plates were used for CD8 naive, and one plate was used for CD8 memory. The study deeply sequenced blood TCR repertoires of five healthy adults to estimate repertoire size and the extent of clonotype sharing between individuals. Libraries were prepared and TCR repertoires were sequenced by different laboratories using diverse techniques, in order to increase sequencing depth and limit assay-specific biases. Each donor's leukapheresis produced roughly between roughly 0.85 and 9.5 billion PBMCs. Overall results and qualifications from the work: Estimated clonotype richness was generally larger for naive than for memory subsets. Because the study included only a small number of donors, the genetic and exposure-history diversity represented was limited. Clonotypes shared by all four sorted-subset donors showed higher generation probabilities than non-shared clonotypes. Pairwise subsampling led to the expectation that sequencing depth would affect the degree of clonotype sharing among donors. Sampling was limited to blood, and TCR repertoires in tissue likely differ from TCR repertoires in blood. Even with the large sequencing depth, rarefaction of the sorted-subset datasets indicated that sequencing was incomplete. About 5% of naive CD4, 3.5% of naive CD8, roughly 2.5% of memory CD4, and approximately 0.39% of memory CD8 clonotypes were shared across several donors.

A note on this clone: Its antigen is currently not known. The record has no base qualities; no much larger clone is one base away.

Healthy HIV-negative adults with no recently reported acute infections or vaccinations were included as donors. Every donor was a Caucasian adult living in Nashville, Tennessee, USA. Magnetic negative selection was used to enrich CD4+ T cells, after which naive cells were positively selected on CD45RA and the negative fraction became the memory subset. After blood collection by leukapheresis, PBMCs were isolated using Ficoll-Histopaque density gradient centrifugation and then cryopreserved in the vapor phase of liquid nitrogen. Purity and quantity of every magnetically sorted T cell population were checked by analytical flow cytometry. From each sorted fraction, genomic DNA was isolated and quantified by UV absorbance on a Nanodrop 2000c. The CDR3 has 17 amino acids, counting the end cysteine and phenylalanine. Only CDR3 DNA remains: 51 bases, in frame from the first base. CDR1 LNHNV and CDR2 YYDKDF are derived from the germline V gene (reference sequence). Trimmed from V: 6 bases; trimmed from J: 1 base; junction bases lacking a gene match: 12.

TCR CDR3 regions were amplified from genomic DNA by multiplex PCR using the deep immunoSEQ assay. Extracted genomic DNA from each cell subset was distributed evenly across all wells of several immunoSEQ 96-well plates, and each plate was treated as a replicate. For sorted subsets, each replicate PCR was loaded with roughly 0.2 ug genomic DNA, equivalent to 25,000 to 35,000 T cell genomes. Purified libraries were measured with a Qubit 3.0 fluorometer, size-checked on a Bioanalyzer 2100, and measured again with the KAPA Library Quantification kit. Every immunoSEQ 96-well plate was sequenced on a separate single-read 150-cycle Illumina NextSeq 550 flow cell. The study's processing was this. Because the immunoSEQ output included only junctional sequences and no quality scores, the filtering could not be the same as the filtering used for full-length reads. To assign V/J genes and CDR3, sequences were annotated using PyIR, a Python wrapper for IgBLAST v1.9, with IMGT germline references. Reads were filtered out if the reads had weak V/J assignments (E-value above 1e-6), no CDR3, stop codons, out-of-frame junctions, or ambiguous translated residues. V3J clonotypes were defined as sequences sharing an identical inferred V gene, J gene, and CDR3 amino acid sequence. Percentage overlap between repertoires was calculated by dividing the number of shared unique clonotypes by the size of the smaller repertoire. Repertoire richness was assessed with RTK rarefaction, the Chao1 estimator, and Recon v2.1 estimates of unobserved clonotypes. OLGA was used to compute generation probabilities for all TCRbeta clonotypes that the gDNA method yielded from four donors. TCRdb stores this immuneACCESS table with in-frame sequences only. Part of the clones is absent; in the studies checked, under half of the shortfall reflects unresolved V genes, and no reason is known for the rest. D and trimming were read from the DNA, whereas the V and J calls and clone size are those reported in that table. For this sample the table gives about 2.4 million clones, of which just over 90% were detected only once. The ten most abundant clones make up roughly 0.15% of the sample.

The chain is assembled from TRBV15 and TRBJ2-3, with 8 bases aligning to TRBD2. Sequencing was carried out using naive CD4+ T cells sorted from blood. The sample's cell subset or site label, in plain terms: CD45RA+ positively selected. This clonotype was sampled from a young man in good health. The DNA sequence is given as TGTGCCACCAGTGGCCCTGGACTAGCCAGGGGCACAGATACGCAGTATTTT. This encodes CATSGPGLARGTDTQYF.